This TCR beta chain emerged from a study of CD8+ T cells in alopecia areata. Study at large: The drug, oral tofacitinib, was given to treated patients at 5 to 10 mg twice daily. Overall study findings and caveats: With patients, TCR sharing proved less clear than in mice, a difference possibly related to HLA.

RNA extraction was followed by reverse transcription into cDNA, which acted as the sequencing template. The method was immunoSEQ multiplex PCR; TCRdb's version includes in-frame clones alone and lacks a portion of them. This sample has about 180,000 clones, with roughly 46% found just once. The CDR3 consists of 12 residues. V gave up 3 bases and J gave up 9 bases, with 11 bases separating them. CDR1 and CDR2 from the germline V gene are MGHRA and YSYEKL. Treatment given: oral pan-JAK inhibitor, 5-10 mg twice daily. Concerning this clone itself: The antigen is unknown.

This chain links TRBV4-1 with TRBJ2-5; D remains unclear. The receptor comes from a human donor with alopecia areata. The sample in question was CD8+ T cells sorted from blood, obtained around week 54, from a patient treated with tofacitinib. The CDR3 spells CASSQDLGAQYF. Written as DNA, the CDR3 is TGCGCCAGCAGCCAGGACCTCGGCGCCCAGTACTTC.